This TCR beta chain was sequenced in a study of cytomegalovirus exposure and HLA in healthy donors. The PCR contained 60 Vbeta and 13 Jbeta primers. The table came from immunoSEQ multiplex PCR; TCRdb's copy has only in-frame clones and leaves some out. The top ten hold roughly 0.76% of the sample, which has about 110,000 clones, about 70% seen once. Regarding this clone: Its antigen is undetermined.

Between the trimmed V and J ends, which lost 8 bases and 3 bases, there was a span of 11 bases. The CDR3 loop spans 13 amino acids. In germline, CDR1 is SGHAT, CDR2 FQNNGV. Whole-study results and caveats: Highly shared variants forming one cluster were likely a sequencing artifact. Most TCR sequences were uncommon, yet certain public TCRs appeared in many donors. Productive rates of about 90% or about 30% were seen for most TCR beta V segments in an earlier analysis. Certain indistinguishable V segments, among them TRBV6-2 and TRBV6-3, were excluded.

The J gene is TRBJ2-1, the V gene TRBV11-2; no reliable D call. This TCR derives from a boy aged 5 to 17 in good health and CMV-seronegative. Sequenced sample: PBMCs. In DNA form, the CDR3 reads TGTGCCAGCGCGTCGGAGATCTACAATGAGCAGTTCTTC. It encodes CASASEIYNEQFF.